A single sample is the source of the 9 T cell receptor beta chains below, sequenced in a study of shared clonotypes between healthy human individuals (dated by TCRdb to the early 2020s). The library was built by means of the immunoSEQ multiplex PCR assay. TCRdb took this table from immuneACCESS and kept in-frame rearrangements with V and J called. Such tables lack part of the clones; where checked against another copy, unresolved V genes explain under half of the gap, and the rest is unexplained. This sample holds approximately 1.9 million clones; approximately 92% were observed only once. In total, the top ten clones hold more than 1.5% of the sample. For the CD8 naive samples, CD45RO-negative cells were positively selected for CCR7, yielding a CD45RA+CCR7+ population from which TemRA cells were excluded. The sequencing sample was made of naive CD8+ T cells from PBMCs. The sample's cell subset or site label, in plain terms: CD45RA+CCR7+. These receptors all come from a young man in good health. Some clones in this sample may be carry-over from other donors' samples.

This clone was picked up one time. The chain joins TRBV7-9 to TRBJ2-1, with TRBD2 as a possible D gene (5 bases). This CDR3 spans 15 amino acids. The V end lost 8 bases, the J end lost 0 bases, and 14 bases lay between the germline ends. CDR1 SEHNR and CDR2 FQNEAQ come from the germline V gene (reference sequence). The CDR3, as DNA: TGTGCCAGCCTTGGACTGACAAGCTCCTACAATGAGCAGTTCTTC. This encodes CASLGLTSSYNEQFF.

The rearrangement joins TRBV5-1 to TRBJ1-2, with D unclear. CDR1 and CDR2 from the germline V gene are SGHRS and YFSETQ. CDR3 size: 13 residues. V dropped 8 bases and J dropped 3 bases, with 14 bases sitting between them. In nucleotides, the CDR3 is TGCGCCAGTCGGCCCCCAGACCACTATGGCTACACCTTC. Protein product: CASRPPDHYGYTF.

With respect to this clone: The sample has other DNA sequences that encode this CDR3 too. The V gene is TRBV27, the J gene TRBJ2-2; TRBD2 matches 7 bases. The length of the CDR3 is 16 residues. CDR1 and CDR2 from the germline V gene are MNHEY and SMNVEV (reference sequence). The J segment lost 4 bases and the V segment lost 0 bases, leaving 5 bases of the junction unmatched. This CDR3 reads CASSLSAGAGTGELFF. The CDR3 region has the DNA TGTGCCAGCAGTTTATCGGCGGGAGCGGGCACCGGGGAGCTGTTTTTT.

J is TRBJ2-1 and V is TRBV6-1; no reliable D call. Trimming removed 3 bases from V and 2 bases from J, with 20 bases in between. Looked up from germline, CDR1 is MNHNS and CDR2 is SASEGT. This CDR3 contains 18 residues. CDR3: CASSDPVLSFSPYNEQFF. CDR3 nucleotide sequence: TGTGCCAGCAGTGACCCGGTTCTTTCTTTCTCCCCCTACAATGAGCAGTTCTTC.

The rearrangement uses TRBV28 and TRBJ2-7; 9 bases line up with TRBD1. The CDR3 is 14 residues long. Per the germline V gene, CDR1 is MDHEN and CDR2 is SYDVKM. After removal of 6 bases from V and 5 bases from J, the junction contained 8 bases not matched to a gene. CDR3 sequence: CASRPRDRDDEQYF. In nucleotides, the CDR3 is TGTGCCAGCAGACCCCGGGACAGGGACGACGAGCAGTACTTC.

CDR3 residues: CASMGEYTQYF. The CDR3 DNA follows: TGTGCCAGCATGGGGGAGTATACGCAGTATTTT. The V and J genes are TRBV6-1 and TRBJ2-3; possibly TRBD1 or TRBD2 for D (5 bases each). Germline V gene sequence: CDR1 MNHNS, CDR2 SASEGT. Trimming removed 7 bases at V and 7 bases at J, with 9 bases between. This CDR3 comprises 11 residues.

The J gene is TRBJ2-1, the V gene TRBV19; D is perhaps TRBD1 (5 bases). Germline CDR1 is LNHDA and CDR2 is SQIVND (reference sequence). V lost 5 bases to trimming and J lost 4 bases, with 12 bases between them. The CDR3 totals 14 residues. CDR3 loop: CASSSDNRYNEQFF. The CDR3 DNA reads TGTGCCAGTAGTTCGGACAACAGGTACAATGAGCAGTTCTTC.

V gene TRBV6-5 combines with J gene TRBJ2-2, with a tentative D call TRBD1 (6 bases). Trimming took off 1 base at V and 4 bases at J, with 7 bases between the two ends. Germline V gives CDR1 MNHEY, CDR2 SVGAGI. This CDR3 region has 14 residues. This CDR3 is CASSYFRGTGELFF. In DNA form, the CDR3 reads TGTGCCAGCAGTTACTTCAGGGGCACCGGGGAGCTGTTTTTT.

V is TRBV4-1 and J is TRBJ1-5; D gene uncertain. CDR3 length equals 16 residues. Germline V CDR1 and CDR2: MGHRA, YSYEKL. The V and J ends lost 4 bases and 2 bases respectively, with 15 bases between them. The CDR3 region is CASSPSPPGGNQPQHF. CDR3 in DNA: TGCGCCAGCAGCCCATCCCCCCCAGGCGGCAATCAGCCCCAGCATTTT.